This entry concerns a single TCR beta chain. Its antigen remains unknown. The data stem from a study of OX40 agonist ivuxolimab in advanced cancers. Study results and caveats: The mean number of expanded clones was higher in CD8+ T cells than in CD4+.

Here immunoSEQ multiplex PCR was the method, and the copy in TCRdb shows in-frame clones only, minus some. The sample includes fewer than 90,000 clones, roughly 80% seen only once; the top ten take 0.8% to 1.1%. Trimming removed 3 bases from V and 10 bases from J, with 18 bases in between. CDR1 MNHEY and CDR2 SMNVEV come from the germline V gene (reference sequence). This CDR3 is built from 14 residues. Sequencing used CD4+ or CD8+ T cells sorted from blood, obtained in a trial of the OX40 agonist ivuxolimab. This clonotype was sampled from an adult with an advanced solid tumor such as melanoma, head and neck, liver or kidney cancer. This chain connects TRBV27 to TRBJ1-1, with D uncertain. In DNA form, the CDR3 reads TGTGCCAGCAGTTTCAGCTCGCTCCCTTCGAGAGCTTTCTTT. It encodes CASSFSSLPSRAFF.